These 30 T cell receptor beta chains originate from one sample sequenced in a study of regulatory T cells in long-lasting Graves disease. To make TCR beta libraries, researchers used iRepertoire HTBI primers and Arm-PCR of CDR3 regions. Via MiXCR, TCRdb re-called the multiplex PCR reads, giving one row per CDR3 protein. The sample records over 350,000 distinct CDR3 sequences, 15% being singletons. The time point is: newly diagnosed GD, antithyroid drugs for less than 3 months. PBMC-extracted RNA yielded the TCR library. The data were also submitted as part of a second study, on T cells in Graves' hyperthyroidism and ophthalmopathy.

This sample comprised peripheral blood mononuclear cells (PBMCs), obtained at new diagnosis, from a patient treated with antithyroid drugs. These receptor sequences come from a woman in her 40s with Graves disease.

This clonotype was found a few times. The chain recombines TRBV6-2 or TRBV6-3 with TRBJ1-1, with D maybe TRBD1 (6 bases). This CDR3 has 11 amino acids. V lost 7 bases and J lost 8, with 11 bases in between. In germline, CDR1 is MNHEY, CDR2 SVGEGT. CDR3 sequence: CASTVQGEAFF. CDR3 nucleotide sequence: TGTGCCAGCACCGTACAGGGCGAAGCTTTCTTT.

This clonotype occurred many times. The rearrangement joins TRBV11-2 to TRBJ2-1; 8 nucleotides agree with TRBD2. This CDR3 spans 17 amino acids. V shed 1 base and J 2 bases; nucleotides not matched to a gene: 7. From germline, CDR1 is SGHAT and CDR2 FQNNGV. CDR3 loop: CASSLVLAGGPYNEQFF. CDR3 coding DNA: TGTGCCAGCAGCTTAGTCCTGGCGGGAGGCCCCTACAATGAGCAGTTCTTC.

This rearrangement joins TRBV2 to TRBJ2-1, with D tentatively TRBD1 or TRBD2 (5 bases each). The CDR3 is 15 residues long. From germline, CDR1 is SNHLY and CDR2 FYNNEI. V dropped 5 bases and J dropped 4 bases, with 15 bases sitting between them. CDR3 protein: CASSTGAAKYNEQFF. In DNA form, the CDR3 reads TGTGCCAGCAGTACCGGGGCGGCCAAGTACAATGAGCAGTTCTTC.

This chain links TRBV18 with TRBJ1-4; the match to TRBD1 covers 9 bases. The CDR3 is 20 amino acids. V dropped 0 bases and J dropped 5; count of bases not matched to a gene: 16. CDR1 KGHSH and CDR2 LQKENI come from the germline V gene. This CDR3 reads CASSPPRKDRGEYGNEKLFF. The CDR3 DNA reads TGTGCCAGCTCACCACCGCGAAAGGACAGGGGAGAGTATGGGAATGAAAAACTGTTTTTT.

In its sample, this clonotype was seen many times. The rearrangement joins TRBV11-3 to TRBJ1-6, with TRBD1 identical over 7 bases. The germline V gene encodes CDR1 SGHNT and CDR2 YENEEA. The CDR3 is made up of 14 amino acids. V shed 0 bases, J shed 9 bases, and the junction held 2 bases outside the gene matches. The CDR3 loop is CASSLDRGSSPLHF. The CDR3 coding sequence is TGTGCCAGCAGCTTAGACAGGGGGTCTTCACCCCTCCACTTT.

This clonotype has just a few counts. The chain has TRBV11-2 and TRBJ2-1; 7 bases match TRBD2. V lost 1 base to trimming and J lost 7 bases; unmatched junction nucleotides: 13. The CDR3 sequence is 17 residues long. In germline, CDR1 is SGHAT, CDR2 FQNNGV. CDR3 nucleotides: TGTGCCAGCAGCTTAGTGAGTGGAACGCGGGAGTTGAATGAGCAGTTCTTC. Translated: CASSLVSGTRELNEQFF. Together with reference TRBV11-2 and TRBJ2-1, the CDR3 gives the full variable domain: EAGVAQSPRYKIIEKRQSVAFWCNPISGHATLYWYQQILGQGPKLLIQFQNNGVVDDSQLPKDRFSAERLKGVDSTLKIQPAKLEDSAVYLCASSLVSGTRELNEQFFGPGTRLTVL.

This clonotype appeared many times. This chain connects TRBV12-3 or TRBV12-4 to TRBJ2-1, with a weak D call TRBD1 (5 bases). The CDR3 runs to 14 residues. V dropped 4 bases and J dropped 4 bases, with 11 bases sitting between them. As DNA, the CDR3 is TGTGCCAGCAGTTCCATTCACAGGTACAATGAGCAGTTCTTC. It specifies CASSSIHRYNEQFF.

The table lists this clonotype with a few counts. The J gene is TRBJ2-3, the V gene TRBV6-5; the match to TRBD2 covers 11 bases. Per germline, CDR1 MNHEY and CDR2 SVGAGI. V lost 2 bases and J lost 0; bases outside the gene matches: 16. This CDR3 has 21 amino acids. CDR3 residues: CASSYPSTGTSGRPSTDTQYF. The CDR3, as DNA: TGTGCCAGCAGTTACCCCTCGACCGGGACTAGCGGTAGGCCTAGCACAGATACGCAGTATTTT.

In DNA form, the CDR3 reads TGTGCCTGGAGTCGGATAAGGAATTCACCCCTCCACTTT. It encodes CAWSRIRNSPLHF. J is TRBJ1-6 and V is TRBV30; D ambiguous. Deletions cut 2 bases from V and 7 bases from J, with 9 bases between. Germline CDR1 GTSNPN, CDR2 SVGIG (reference sequence). The CDR3 has 13 amino acids.

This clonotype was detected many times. CDR3 amino acids: CASSWTSGNTDTQYF. CDR3 sequence (DNA): TGTGCCAGCAGTTGGACTAGCGGGAACACAGATACGCAGTATTTT. The chain recombines TRBV2 with TRBJ2-3; 12 bases line up with TRBD2. V gave up 5 bases and J gave up 2 bases; unmatched junction bases: 2. Germline V gene sequence: CDR1 SNHLY, CDR2 FYNNEI. The CDR3 is 15 residues long. Full variable domain (outside the CDR3, taken from reference TRBV2 and TRBJ2-3): EPEVTQTPSHQVTQMGQEVILRCVPISNHLYFYWYRQILGQKVEFLVSFYNNEISEKSEIFDDQFSVERPDGSNFTLKIRSTKLEDSAMYFCASSWTSGNTDTQYFGPGTRLTVL.

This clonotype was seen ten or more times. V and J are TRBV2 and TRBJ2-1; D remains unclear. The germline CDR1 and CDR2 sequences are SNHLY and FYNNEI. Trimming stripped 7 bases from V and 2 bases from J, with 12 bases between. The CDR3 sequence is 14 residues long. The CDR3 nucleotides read TGTGCCAGCAATTGGCGAGTAGCCTACAATGAGCAGTTCTTC. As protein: CASNWRVAYNEQFF.

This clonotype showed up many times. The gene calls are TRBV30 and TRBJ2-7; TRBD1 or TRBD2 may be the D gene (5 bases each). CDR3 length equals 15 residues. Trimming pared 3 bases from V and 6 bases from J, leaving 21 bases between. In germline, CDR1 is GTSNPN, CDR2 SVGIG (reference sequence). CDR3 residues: CAWRPPGSRRGEQYF. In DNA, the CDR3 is TGTGCCTGGAGACCGCCGGGGTCCCGAAGGGGCGAGCAGTACTTC.

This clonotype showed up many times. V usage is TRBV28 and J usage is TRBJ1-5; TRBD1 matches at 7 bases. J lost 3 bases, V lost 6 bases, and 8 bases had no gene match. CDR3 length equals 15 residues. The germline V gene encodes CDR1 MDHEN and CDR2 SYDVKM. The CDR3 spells CASRRDREINQPQHF. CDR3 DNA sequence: TGTGCCAGCAGACGCGACAGGGAGATCAATCAGCCCCAGCATTTT.

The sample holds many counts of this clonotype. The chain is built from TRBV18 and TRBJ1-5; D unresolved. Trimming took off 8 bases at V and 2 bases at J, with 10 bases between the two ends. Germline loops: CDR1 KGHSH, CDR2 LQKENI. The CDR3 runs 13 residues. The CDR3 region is CASSPSGNQPQHF. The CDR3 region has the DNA TGTGCCAGCAGCCCTAGCGGCAATCAGCCCCAGCATTTT.

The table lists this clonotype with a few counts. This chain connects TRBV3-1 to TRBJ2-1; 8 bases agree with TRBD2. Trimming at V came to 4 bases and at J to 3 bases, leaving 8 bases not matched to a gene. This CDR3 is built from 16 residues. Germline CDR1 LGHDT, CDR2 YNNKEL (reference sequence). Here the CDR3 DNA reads TGTGCCAGCAGCCCCCCGGGACTAGGGGACTACAATGAGCAGTTCTTC. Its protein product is CASSPPGLGDYNEQFF.

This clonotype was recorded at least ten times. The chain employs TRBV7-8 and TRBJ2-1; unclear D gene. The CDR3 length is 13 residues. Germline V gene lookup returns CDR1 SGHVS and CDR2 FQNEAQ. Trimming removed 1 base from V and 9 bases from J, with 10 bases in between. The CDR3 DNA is TGTGCCAGCAGCTTAGGACGGACGATTGAGCAGTTCTTC. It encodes CASSLGRTIEQFF.

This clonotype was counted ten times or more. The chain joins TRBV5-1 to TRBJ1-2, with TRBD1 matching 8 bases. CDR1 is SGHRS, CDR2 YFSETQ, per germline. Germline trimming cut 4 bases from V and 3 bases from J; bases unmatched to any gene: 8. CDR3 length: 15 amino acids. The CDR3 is CASSPGGARDYGYTF. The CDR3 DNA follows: TGCGCCAGCAGCCCAGGGGGCGCCCGGGACTATGGCTACACCTTC. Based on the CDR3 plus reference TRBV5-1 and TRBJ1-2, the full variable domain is KAGVTQTPRYLIKTRGQQVTLSCSPISGHRSVSWYQQTPGQGLQFLFEYFSETQRNKGNFPGRFSGRQFSNSRSEMNVSTLELGDSALYLCASSPGGARDYGYTFGSGTRLTVV.

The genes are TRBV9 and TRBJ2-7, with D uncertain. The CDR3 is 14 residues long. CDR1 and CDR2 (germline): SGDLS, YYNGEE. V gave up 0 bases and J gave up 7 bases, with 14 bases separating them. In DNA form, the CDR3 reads TGTGCCAGCAGCGTAGGAGGTTGGGGTGGGGAGCAGTACTTC. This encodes CASSVGGWGGEQYF.

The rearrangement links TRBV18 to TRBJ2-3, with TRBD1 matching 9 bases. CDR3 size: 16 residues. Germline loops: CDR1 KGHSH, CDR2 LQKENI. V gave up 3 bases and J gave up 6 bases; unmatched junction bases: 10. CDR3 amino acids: CASSPPMGQGEDTQYF. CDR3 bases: TGTGCCAGCTCACCCCCAATGGGACAGGGCGAGGATACGCAGTATTTT. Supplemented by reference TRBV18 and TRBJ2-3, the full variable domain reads NAGVMQNPRHLVRRRGQEARLRCSPMKGHSHVYWYRQLPEEGLKFMVYLQKENIIDESGMPKERFSAEFPKEGPSILRIQQVVRGDSAAYFCASSPPMGQGEDTQYFGPGTRLTVL.

In DNA form, the CDR3 reads TGTGCCAGCAGCGTAGGAGCGGCGCTAGCGGCCTACAATGAGCAGTTCTTC. This sequence encodes CASSVGAALAAYNEQFF. The chain is built from TRBV9 and TRBJ2-1, with 7 bases lining up with TRBD2. J gave up 2 bases and V 0 bases, and 8 bases lay outside the gene matches. This CDR3 has 17 residues. CDR1 SGDLS and CDR2 YYNGEE come from the germline V gene.

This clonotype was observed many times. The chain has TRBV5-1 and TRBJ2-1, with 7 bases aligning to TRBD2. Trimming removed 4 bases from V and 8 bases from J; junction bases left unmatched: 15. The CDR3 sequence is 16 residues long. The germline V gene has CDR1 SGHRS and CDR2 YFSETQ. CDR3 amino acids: CASSPRRIAGRDEQFF. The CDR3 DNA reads TGCGCCAGCAGCCCCCGCCGAATAGCGGGTCGCGATGAGCAGTTCTTC.

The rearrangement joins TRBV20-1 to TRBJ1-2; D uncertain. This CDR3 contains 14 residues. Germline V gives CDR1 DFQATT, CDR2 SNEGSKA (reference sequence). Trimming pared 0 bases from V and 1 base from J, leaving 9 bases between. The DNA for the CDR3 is TGCAGTGCTAGAGATTGGGCCGGTAACTATGGCTACACCTTC. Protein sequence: CSARDWAGNYGYTF.

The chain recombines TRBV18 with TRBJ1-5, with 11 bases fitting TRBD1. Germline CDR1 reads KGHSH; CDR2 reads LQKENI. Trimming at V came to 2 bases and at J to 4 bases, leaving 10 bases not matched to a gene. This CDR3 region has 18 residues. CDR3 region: CASSPGWGQGGSNQPQHF. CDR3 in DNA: TGTGCCAGCTCACCAGGTTGGGGACAGGGGGGATCTAATCAGCCCCAGCATTTT.

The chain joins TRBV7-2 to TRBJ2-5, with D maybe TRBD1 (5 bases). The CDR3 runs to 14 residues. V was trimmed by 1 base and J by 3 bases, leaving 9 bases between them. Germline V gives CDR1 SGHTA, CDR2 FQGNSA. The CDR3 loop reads CASSLDRREETQYF. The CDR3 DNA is TGTGCCAGCAGCTTAGACCGCAGGGAAGAGACCCAGTACTTC. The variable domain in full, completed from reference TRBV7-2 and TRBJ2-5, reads GAGVSQSPSNKVTEKGKDVELRCDPISGHTALYWYRQSLGQGLEFLIYFQGNSAPDKSGLPSDRFSAERTGGSVSTLTIQRTQQEDSAVYLCASSLDRREETQYFGPGTRLLVL.

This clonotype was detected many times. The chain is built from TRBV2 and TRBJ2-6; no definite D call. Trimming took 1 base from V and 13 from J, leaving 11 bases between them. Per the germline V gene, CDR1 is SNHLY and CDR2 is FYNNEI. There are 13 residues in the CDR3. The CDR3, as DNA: TGTGCCAGCAGTGAAGGACCGCGAGAAGTCCTGACTTTC. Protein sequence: CASSEGPREVLTF.

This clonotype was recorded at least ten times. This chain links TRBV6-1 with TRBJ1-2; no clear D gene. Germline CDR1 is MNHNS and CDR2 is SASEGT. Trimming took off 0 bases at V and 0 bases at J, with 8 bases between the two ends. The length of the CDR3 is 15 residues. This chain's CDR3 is CASSEAGGANYGYTF. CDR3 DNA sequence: TGTGCCAGCAGTGAAGCGGGCGGAGCTAACTATGGCTACACCTTC.

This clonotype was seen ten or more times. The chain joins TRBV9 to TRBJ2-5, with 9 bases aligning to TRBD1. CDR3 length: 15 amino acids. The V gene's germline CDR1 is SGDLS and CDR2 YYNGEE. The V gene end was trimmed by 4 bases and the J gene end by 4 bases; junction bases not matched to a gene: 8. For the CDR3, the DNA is TGTGCCAGCAGCTCCTGGACAGGGGAGGGAGAGACCCAGTACTTC. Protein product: CASSSWTGEGETQYF.

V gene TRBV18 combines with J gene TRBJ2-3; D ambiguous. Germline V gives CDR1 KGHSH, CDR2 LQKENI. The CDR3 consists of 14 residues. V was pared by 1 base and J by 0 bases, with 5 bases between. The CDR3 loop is CASSPRESTDTQYF. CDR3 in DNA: TGTGCCAGCTCACCACGTGAAAGCACAGATACGCAGTATTTT.

The CDR3 spells CASSQELAGQETQYF. CDR3 nucleotides: TGTGCCAGCAGCCAAGAGTTAGCGGGACAAGAGACCCAGTACTTC. V is TRBV14 and J is TRBJ2-5, with 8 bases identical to TRBD2. Looked up from germline, CDR1 is SGHDN and CDR2 is FVKESK. The length of the CDR3 is 15 residues. V shed 0 bases and J 2 bases; nucleotides not matched to a gene: 2.

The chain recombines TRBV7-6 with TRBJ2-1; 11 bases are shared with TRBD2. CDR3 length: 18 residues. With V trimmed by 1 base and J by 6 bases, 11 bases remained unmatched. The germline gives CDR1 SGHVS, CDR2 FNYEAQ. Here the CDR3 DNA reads TGTGCCAGCAGCTTAGAAGGCATAGCGGGAGGGGGGGGCAATGAGCAGTTCTTC. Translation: CASSLEGIAGGGGNEQFF.